The present entry profiles one T cell receptor (beta chain) with its context. Using immunoSEQ multiplex PCR, the repertoire was profiled, and TCRdb retains in-frame clones only, with some absent. The sample comprises roughly 260,000 clones, approximately 90% of which are singletons, and 2.6% rests with the top ten. The data belong to a study of blood T cell repertoires in COVID-19. The overall study: Italy, Spain and the United States were the sources of the convalescent and acute COVID-19 samples. T cells, B-cell-depleted T cells, or PBMCs supplied cDNA or gDNA.

Participants spanned ages about 18 to 90 years and resided in fewer than 30 US areas. Participants' reported clinical history set cohort assignment. The sample consisted of PBMCs or T cells enriched from blood (not recorded which). The TCR was taken from a woman aged 30 to 39 with acute COVID-19.

CDR3 nucleotide sequence: TGTGCCAGCAGCCAAGTCACCACCTCGGGGACCCAGTACTTC. Its protein product is CASSQVTTSGTQYF. The chain is built from TRBV3-1 (or the pseudogene TRBV3-2) and TRBJ2-5; unclear D gene. The CDR3 extends over 14 amino acids. Trimming took 1 base from V and 7 from J, leaving 13 bases between them. Germline V CDR1 and CDR2: LGHDT, YNNKEL (reference sequence).